Each of the 21 T cell receptor beta chains below was sequenced from the same sample in a study of T cell changes during pregnancy in multiple sclerosis. The data were produced by immunoSEQ multiplex PCR, yet TCRdb's version contains in-frame clones alone and is incomplete. The table shows around 28,000 clones, with 90% occurring only once. Here the sequenced sample was CD8+ T cells from peripheral blood mononuclear cells, taken in the second trimester of pregnancy. These receptors were obtained from a female donor with multiple sclerosis, enrolled in a pregnancy study.

The chain is built from TRBV29-1 and TRBJ2-3, with D possibly TRBD1 on 6 matching bases. The length of the CDR3 is 15 residues. V was trimmed by 1 base and J by 2 bases, leaving 13 bases between them. Germline V gene lookup returns CDR1 SQVTM and CDR2 ANQGSEA. The CDR3, as DNA: TGCAGCGTTGAAGTAGGGGGATGGAACACAGATACGCAGTATTTT. Translation: CSVEVGGWNTDTQYF.

V is TRBV6-5 and J is TRBJ2-5; possible D gene TRBD2, 5 bases. The CDR3 spans 14 residues. Germline V gene data show CDR1 as MNHEY and CDR2 as SVGAGI. Trimming took 3 bases from V and 1 from J, leaving 9 bases between them. This CDR3 reads CASSYGEGQETQYF. The CDR3 DNA follows: TGTGCCAGCAGTTATGGTGAGGGCCAAGAGACCCAGTACTTC.

The CDR3 nucleotides read TGCAGCGTTGAAGATCGCCGGGAGGCCCCCGGGGAGCTGTTTTTT. The encoded protein is CSVEDRREAPGELFF. The J gene is TRBJ2-2, the V gene TRBV29-1, with 7 bases matching TRBD2. Germline V gene sequence: CDR1 SQVTM, CDR2 ANQGSEA. Trimming at V came to 0 bases and at J to 6 bases, leaving 7 bases not matched to a gene. The CDR3 loop spans 15 amino acids.

J is TRBJ2-2 and V is TRBV7-6, with 10 bases aligning to TRBD2. Germline CDR1 reads SGHVS; CDR2 reads FNYEAQ. The trim removed 5 bases at V and 5 bases at J, leaving 8 bases unmatched. The CDR3 sequence is 16 residues long. CDR3 protein: CASSPGTSAGTGELFF. The CDR3 bases are TGTGCCAGCAGCCCCGGGACTAGCGCTGGAACCGGGGAGCTGTTTTTT.

The chain links TRBV7-2 to TRBJ2-1; TRBD2 aligns across 7 bases. The CDR3 consists of 18 residues. With V trimmed by 3 bases and J by 4 bases, 15 bases remained unmatched. Germline lookup yields CDR1 SGHTA and CDR2 FQGNSA. CDR3 residues: CASSFEAHLAETYNEQFF. The DNA of the CDR3 is TGTGCCAGCAGCTTCGAGGCCCATCTAGCGGAAACTTACAATGAGCAGTTCTTC. The variable domain in full, completed from reference TRBV7-2 and TRBJ2-1, reads GAGVSQSPSNKVTEKGKDVELRCDPISGHTALYWYRQSLGQGLEFLIYFQGNSAPDKSGLPSDRFSAERTGGSVSTLTIQRTQQEDSAVYLCASSFEAHLAETYNEQFFGPGTRLTVL.

The rearrangement joins TRBV2 to TRBJ2-5; 10 nucleotides agree with TRBD1. Trimming took 1 base from V and 4 from J; bases not matched to a gene: 12. This CDR3 comprises 18 residues. Germline V gene data show CDR1 as SNHLY and CDR2 as FYNNEI. The CDR3 DNA sequence: TGTGCCAGCAGTGAAGAAACCGGGACAGGGGTTTTGGGAGAGACCCAGTACTTC. Translation: CASSEETGTGVLGETQYF. The complete variable domain, with remaining parts taken from reference TRBV2 and TRBJ2-5, reads EPEVTQTPSHQVTQMGQEVILRCVPISNHLYFYWYRQILGQKVEFLVSFYNNEISEKSEIFDDQFSVERPDGSNFTLKIRSTKLEDSAMYFCASSEETGTGVLGETQYFGPGTRLLVL.

This rearrangement joins TRBV10-3 to TRBJ2-2; the match to TRBD1 covers 10 bases. CDR1 and CDR2 (germline): ENHRY, SYGVKD. Germline trimming cut 3 bases from V and 4 bases from J; bases unmatched to any gene: 8. The CDR3 is 17 residues long. CDR3 loop: CAISDPGTGARTGELFF. CDR3 DNA: TGTGCCATCAGTGACCCTGGGACAGGGGCCCGCACCGGGGAGCTGTTTTTT.

This clone is judged medium-sized. V gene TRBV27 combines with J gene TRBJ2-7; 7 bases are shared with TRBD1. Germline V gene data show CDR1 as MNHEY and CDR2 as SMNVEV (reference sequence). With 6 bases clipped from V and 5 bases from J, the junction kept 10 bases outside the gene matches. The CDR3 consists of 14 residues. This CDR3 reads CASSLDRVGNEQYF. CDR3 coding DNA: TGTGCCAGCAGCTTAGACAGGGTTGGTAACGAGCAGTACTTC.

V usage is TRBV6-1 and J usage is TRBJ2-1; D ambiguous. Germline values: CDR1 MNHNS, CDR2 SASEGT. The CDR3 totals 15 residues. V gave up 0 bases and J gave up 0 bases, with 6 bases separating them. CDR3 bases: TGTGCCAGCAGTGAAGCCCCTAGCTCCTACAATGAGCAGTTCTTC. This encodes CASSEAPSSYNEQFF.

This clone was seen only once. The chain uses TRBV4-1 and TRBJ2-1; the match to TRBD2 covers 9 bases. Germline V gene data show CDR1 as MGHRA and CDR2 as YSYEKL. J lost 8 bases, V lost 0 bases, and 11 bases had no gene match. The CDR3 runs to 17 residues. The CDR3 region has the DNA TGCGCCAGCAGCCAAGATCTGTGGCGGGAGGGCCGAGATGAGCAGTTCTTC. As protein: CASSQDLWREGRDEQFF.

The chain links TRBV4-1 to TRBJ2-2, with TRBD1 matching over 7 bases. CDR3 length: 15 residues. Trimming at V came to 6 bases and at J to 3 bases, leaving 7 bases not matched to a gene. Germline values: CDR1 MGHRA, CDR2 YSYEKL. The CDR3 protein is CASSYEGGDTGELFF. CDR3 sequence (DNA): TGCGCCAGCAGTTATGAAGGGGGCGACACCGGGGAGCTGTTTTTT.

This chain links TRBV6-1 with TRBJ1-1; D may be TRBD1 (6 bases). The CDR3 has 15 amino acids. V gave up 7 bases and J gave up 4 bases, with 19 bases separating them. The V gene's germline CDR1 is MNHNS and CDR2 SASEGT. The CDR3 DNA sequence: TGTGCCAGCACCGTGGGAGGGGGAGGGGGCACTGAAGCTTTCTTT. It encodes CASTVGGGGGTEAFF.

The chain carries TRBV6-1 and TRBJ1-5; a weak D match, TRBD1 (6 bases). Per the germline V gene, CDR1 is MNHNS and CDR2 is SASEGT. This CDR3 comprises 15 residues. Between the trimmed V and J ends, which lost 1 base and 0 bases, there was a span of 7 bases. In DNA form, the CDR3 reads TGTGCCAGCAGTGAAGGGACAGTTAGCAATCAGCCCCAGCATTTT. Translated, it gives CASSEGTVSNQPQHF.

Concerning this clone: Its ends do not fully match the called genes, so a read error is possible. The chain recombines TRBV7-2 with TRBJ2-5; D possibly corresponds to TRBD2 (6 bases). Germline V CDR1 and CDR2: SGHTA, FQGNSA. The CDR3 is made up of 14 amino acids. The CDR3 DNA follows: TGTGCCAGCAGCCTAGCTGGGGCGGGGGAGACCCAGTACTTC. Residues: CASSLAGAGETQYF.

The chain employs TRBV7-6 and TRBJ2-5; 7 bases agree with TRBD1. Germline V CDR1 and CDR2: SGHVS, FNYEAQ. This CDR3 is 16 amino acids long. The V and J ends lost 1 base and 1 base, in that order; junction bases with no gene match: 6. DNA for the CDR3: TGTGCCAGCAGCTTAGATTGGGGGACAGCCCAAGAGACCCAGTACTTC. As protein: CASSLDWGTAQETQYF.

The chain links TRBV19 to TRBJ2-7, with 9 bases matching TRBD1. The trim removed 10 bases at V and 7 bases at J, leaving 17 bases unmatched. CDR1 is LNHDA, CDR2 SQIVND, per germline (reference sequence). CDR3 length: 15 residues. CDR3 residues: CAINYRGRRLGEQYF. Here the CDR3 DNA reads TGTGCCATAAATTACAGGGGGCGTCGGTTGGGGGAGCAGTACTTC. Combining the CDR3 with reference TRBV19 and TRBJ2-7 gives the whole variable domain DGGITQSPKYLFRKEGQNVTLSCEQNLNHDAMYWYRQDPGQGLRLIYYSQIVNDFQKGDIAEGYSVSREKKESFPLTVTSAQKNPTAFYLCAINYRGRRLGEQYFGPGTRLTVT.

The DNA of the CDR3 is TGCGCCAGCAGCCAAGGTCCAGCGGGAGTTGACGAGCAGTACTTC. Its translation: CASSQGPAGVDEQYF. The J gene is TRBJ2-7, the V gene TRBV4-1; 8 nucleotides align to TRBD2. With 1 base clipped from V and 5 bases from J, the junction kept 7 bases outside the gene matches. Germline V gene lookup returns CDR1 MGHRA and CDR2 YSYEKL. The CDR3 is 15 amino acids.

This clone was detected a few times. The CDR3 DNA reads as TGTGCCAGCAGGGCCTTAGGGGTACGGAACACTGAAGCTTTCTTT. As protein: CASRALGVRNTEAFF. This sequence joins TRBV6-5 and TRBJ1-1; possibly TRBD1 for D (5 bases). Germline CDR1 and CDR2: MNHEY and SVGAGI. Trimming left V 6 bases short and J 1 base short, with 15 bases between. The CDR3 covers 15 residues.

The V and J genes are TRBV4-2 and TRBJ1-1, with D possibly TRBD1 on 5 matching bases. This CDR3 has 15 residues. Germline V gene data show CDR1 as LGHNA and CDR2 as YNFKEQ. V lost 6 bases to trimming and J lost 1 base, with 15 bases between them. The CDR3 here is CASSTYRRWNTEAFF. As DNA, the CDR3 is TGTGCCAGCAGTACGTACAGGCGATGGAACACTGAAGCTTTCTTT.

The chain recombines TRBV6-1 with TRBJ2-7; 7 bases are shared with TRBD2. Germline CDR1 MNHNS, CDR2 SASEGT. The CDR3 length is 14 residues. V shed 1 base, J shed 3 bases, and the junction held 3 bases outside the gene matches. CDR3 nucleotides: TGTGCCAGCAGTGAAGGGGGCGGGGGCTACGAGCAGTACTTC. It codes for CASSEGGGGYEQYF.

The chain combines TRBV6-5 with TRBJ2-5, with 8 bases aligning to TRBD2. CDR1 MNHEY and CDR2 SVGAGI come from the germline V gene. There are 16 residues in the CDR3. The J segment lost 1 base and the V segment lost 0 bases, leaving 4 bases of the junction unmatched. CDR3 DNA sequence: TGTGCCAGCAGTTACTCAAGCGGGAGCTTCCAAGAGACCCAGTACTTC. Protein sequence: CASSYSSGSFQETQYF.